The 24 T cell receptor beta chains below were found in one sample sequenced in a study of vaccination effects on CD4 cells after COVID-19 (dated by TCRdb to between 2021 and 2022). Receptors were amplified or captured by the immunoSEQ multiplex PCR assay. Drawn from immuneACCESS, this table holds only the in-frame rearrangements with V and J called that TCRdb kept. Clones are partly lost; checked studies trace under half to an unresolved V gene and leave the rest unexplained. For this sample the table gives roughly 41,000 clones, of which about 70% were detected only once. The top ten hold approximately 15% of the sample. Their antigens are not known. The ViraFEST assay stimulated PBMC with viral peptide pools and then used TCR sequencing to identify antigen-specific CD4+ T cell clonotypes by expansion. After around eleven days of culture, CD4+ T cells were isolated with the EasySep CD4+ T cell isolation kit. Healthy vaccine recipients had no prior SARS-CoV-2 infection, confirmed by negative nucleocapsid antibodies before and after vaccination.

The sequences come from CD4+ T cells from PBMCs cultured with HCoV-OC43 spike peptides, collected before COVID-19 vaccination. The cell subset or site label, as the study defines it: HCoV-OC43 spike overlapping peptide pool stimulation. The receptors derive from a human donor who received a COVID-19 vaccine.

This clone showed up just a few times. V is TRBV7-8 and J is TRBJ1-3; D is undetermined. The CDR3 is 18 amino acids. Germline V lookup: CDR1 SGHVS, CDR2 FQNEAQ. V lost 0 bases to trimming and J lost 2 bases, with 17 bases between them. The CDR3 loop is CASSLASMTPGTGNTIYF. CDR3 DNA: TGTGCCAGCAGCTTAGCTTCTATGACTCCAGGAACTGGAAACACCATATATTTT.

This clone has only one observation. The rearrangement uses TRBV12-1 and TRBJ2-3; whether TRBD2, the table's D call, matches the DNA was not checked. TRBV12-1 is a recognized pseudogene. This CDR3 is 16 amino acids long. CDR3 region: CASSSKTSGYTDTQYF. The CDR3 nucleotides read TGTGCCAGCAGCTCTAAGACTAGCGGCTACACAGATACGCAGTATTTT.

This chain uses TRBV29-1 with TRBJ1-2; possibly TRBD1 for D (6 bases). The CDR3 consists of 13 residues. Per germline, CDR1 SQVTM and CDR2 ANQGSEA. The germline V and J ends were trimmed by 6 bases and 8 bases, with 19 bases remaining between them. This chain's CDR3 is CSVVTGEVGGYTF. In nucleotides, the CDR3 is TGCAGCGTGGTGACAGGAGAAGTGGGAGGCTACACCTTC.

The gene calls are TRBV2 and TRBJ1-2, with D possibly matching TRBD1 (6 bases). The CDR3 contains 15 residues. In germline, CDR1 is SNHLY, CDR2 FYNNEI. V gave up 7 bases and J gave up 4 bases, with 19 bases separating them. The DNA for the CDR3 is TGTGCCAGCACCGACAGGAGGCAGGACTTCTATGGCTACACCTTC. The encoded protein is CASTDRRQDFYGYTF. The variable domain in full, with the rest retrieved from reference TRBV2 and TRBJ1-2, is EPEVTQTPSHQVTQMGQEVILRCVPISNHLYFYWYRQILGQKVEFLVSFYNNEISEKSEIFDDQFSVERPDGSNFTLKIRSTKLEDSAMYFCASTDRRQDFYGYTFGSGTRLTVV.

This sequence joins TRBV24-1 and TRBJ2-7; no firm D call. This CDR3 comprises 13 residues. Germline V lookup: CDR1 KGHDR, CDR2 SFDVKD. Between the trimmed V and J ends, which lost 0 bases and 5 bases, there was a span of 7 bases. This CDR3 reads CATSDLSHDEQYF. DNA of the CDR3: TGTGCCACCAGTGATTTGAGCCACGACGAGCAGTACTTC.

This clone was observed a handful of times. The chain combines TRBV4-1 with TRBJ1-2, with D tentatively TRBD1 (5 bases). The CDR3 has 14 residues. Trimming shortened V by 0 bases and J by 4 bases, and 9 bases separated the two germline ends. Germline CDR1 and CDR2: MGHRA and YSYEKL. The chain's CDR3 is CASSQDEGTYGYTF. In DNA, the CDR3 is TGCGCCAGCAGCCAAGATGAAGGGACCTATGGCTACACCTTC.

This clone was seen only a few times. The J gene is TRBJ2-3, the V gene TRBV9; D is uncertain. The CDR3 is 15 residues long. V lost 4 bases and J 2 bases, leaving 14 bases between the germline ends. Germline values: CDR1 SGDLS, CDR2 YYNGEE. This chain's CDR3 is CASSTRPINTDTQYF. The DNA for the CDR3 is TGTGCCAGCAGCACCCGACCGATAAACACAGATACGCAGTATTTT.

This clone was counted only a few times. The CDR3, as DNA: TGTGCCAGCAGCTTACAGGTAAACACTGAAGCTTTCTTT. Translated: CASSLQVNTEAFF. J is TRBJ1-1 and V is TRBV3-1 (or the pseudogene TRBV3-2); a weak D match, TRBD1 (5 bases). Trimming pared 5 bases from V and 2 bases from J, leaving 9 bases between. This CDR3 spans 13 amino acids. CDR1 and CDR2 from the germline V gene are LGHDT and YNNKEL (reference sequence).

This sequence joins TRBV2 and TRBJ1-5, with a weak D call TRBD1 (5 bases). The V gene's germline CDR1 is SNHLY and CDR2 FYNNEI. Trimming stripped 8 bases from V and 2 bases from J, with 10 bases between. The CDR3 loop spans 13 amino acids. In nucleotides, the CDR3 is TGTGCCAGCGGAGGGACGGGCAATCAGCCCCAGCATTTT. Translation: CASGGTGNQPQHF.

The chain couples TRBV11-2 to TRBJ2-4; no firm D call. Trimming took off 0 bases at V and 10 bases at J, with 16 bases between the two ends. Germline loops: CDR1 SGHAT, CDR2 FQNNGV. The CDR3 length is 15 residues. CDR3 in amino acids: CASSLEAELFGIQYF. CDR3 DNA sequence: TGTGCCAGCAGCTTAGAAGCTGAGCTATTTGGAATTCAGTACTTC.

The rearrangement links TRBV5-1 to TRBJ2-1; D is uncertain. The CDR3 runs to 15 residues. The germline gives CDR1 SGHRS, CDR2 YFSETQ. The V end was cut by 4 bases, the J end by 3 bases, with 14 bases between. The CDR3 loop is CASSPYGDHYNEQFF. CDR3 nucleotide sequence: TGCGCCAGCAGCCCCTATGGGGATCACTACAATGAGCAGTTCTTC.

The chain recombines TRBV6-6 with TRBJ1-2; TRBD1 aligns across 7 bases. The CDR3 is made up of 15 amino acids. V lost 2 bases and J lost 2; bases outside the gene matches: 5. The V gene's germline CDR1 is MNHNY and CDR2 SVGAGI (reference sequence). The CDR3 DNA sequence: TGTGCCAGCAGTTACGAACAGGGGTGGAACTATGGCTACACCTTC. Its translation: CASSYEQGWNYGYTF.

This CDR3 is CASSERPGPQPQHF. The CDR3 DNA is TGTGCCAGCAGTGAAAGGCCAGGGCCTCAGCCCCAGCATTTT. V usage is TRBV6-1 and J usage is TRBJ1-5, with a tentative D call TRBD1 (5 bases). The CDR3 spans 14 residues. CDR1 is MNHNS, CDR2 SASEGT, per germline. V was clipped by 2 bases and J by 6 bases, with 11 bases between them.

The chain combines TRBV6-5 with TRBJ2-5; 7 nucleotides align to TRBD1. Germline values: CDR1 MNHEY, CDR2 SVGAGI. V trimming: 7 bases; J trimming: 1 base; junction bases outside the gene matches: 9. This CDR3 is built from 15 residues. CDR3 bases: TGTGCCAGCACCCCTTACCGGGACAGCCAAGAGACCCAGTACTTC. Amino acid sequence: CASTPYRDSQETQYF.

In this sample, this clone turned up many times. The CDR3 DNA reads TGTGCCAGCAGCTTAGCCCTAGCGTCGGCAGATACGCAGTATTTT. Protein product: CASSLALASADTQYF. This chain connects TRBV7-6 to TRBJ2-3, with D perhaps matching TRBD2 (6 bases). Trimming took off 0 bases at V and 4 bases at J, with 11 bases between the two ends. Germline CDR1 SGHVS, CDR2 FNYEAQ. The CDR3 is made up of 15 amino acids.

V usage is TRBV2 and J usage is TRBJ2-7; TRBD2 is a possible D gene (5 bases). Germline V gene data show CDR1 as SNHLY and CDR2 as FYNNEI. Between the trimmed V and J ends, which lost 5 bases and 5 bases, there was a span of 16 bases. The CDR3 runs to 14 residues. Written as DNA, the CDR3 is TGTGCCAGCAGTTACTCCGATGCCGGGAACGAGCAGTACTTC. Protein sequence: CASSYSDAGNEQYF.

J is TRBJ2-7 and V is TRBV11-2; 9 nucleotides align to TRBD1. With V trimmed by 5 bases and J by 6 bases, 5 bases remained unmatched. The CDR3 contains 13 residues. Germline loops: CDR1 SGHAT, CDR2 FQNNGV. CDR3 in amino acids: CASSNDRGGEQYF. The CDR3 DNA is TGTGCCAGCAGCAATGACAGGGGGGGCGAGCAGTACTTC.

J is TRBJ1-3 and V is TRBV6-2 or TRBV6-3; unclear D gene. CDR1 MNHEY and CDR2 SVGEGT come from the germline V gene. The CDR3 is made up of 13 amino acids. V was pared by 6 bases and J by 4 bases, with 10 bases between. The CDR3 reads CASSRDDGNTIYF. In DNA form, the CDR3 reads TGTGCCAGCAGCCGCGATGACGGAAACACCATATATTTT.

This chain connects TRBV24-1 to TRBJ1-1, with D perhaps matching TRBD1 (6 bases). V was clipped by 5 bases and J by 4 bases, with 10 bases between them. The germline V gene has CDR1 KGHDR and CDR2 SFDVKD. The CDR3 runs 13 residues. The DNA of the CDR3 is TGTGCCACCAGTGTCAAGGGGGGCACTGAAGCTTTCTTT. Protein: CATSVKGGTEAFF.

The gene calls are TRBV12-3 or TRBV12-4 and TRBJ2-7, with 7 bases aligning to TRBD2. The trim removed 5 bases at V and 6 bases at J, leaving 7 bases unmatched. The CDR3 is 13 amino acids. CDR3 sequence reads: CASSRIREGEQYF. Here the CDR3 DNA reads TGTGCCAGCAGTCGAATCAGGGAGGGCGAGCAGTACTTC.

In this sample, this clone turned up a few times. V gene TRBV4-1 combines with J gene TRBJ2-7; TRBD2 matches 12 bases. Germline loops: CDR1 MGHRA, CDR2 YSYEKL. Trimming removed 0 bases from V and 2 bases from J; junction bases left unmatched: 11. The CDR3 is 19 residues long. The DNA of the CDR3 is TGCGCCAGCAGCCAAGATCGAGGTGCCGCTAGCGGGAGGGCCTACGAGCAGTACTTC. It codes for CASSQDRGAASGRAYEQYF.

The chain employs TRBV2 and TRBJ1-6; a weak D match, TRBD1 (5 bases). V lost 2 bases and J lost 6, with 11 bases in between. This CDR3 is 15 amino acids long. The germline gives CDR1 SNHLY, CDR2 FYNNEI. CDR3 DNA: TGTGCCAGCAGTGAAAGGGGAGGGACTAATTCACCCCTCCACTTT. Amino acid sequence: CASSERGGTNSPLHF. The full variable domain, completed using reference TRBV2 and TRBJ1-6, is EPEVTQTPSHQVTQMGQEVILRCVPISNHLYFYWYRQILGQKVEFLVSFYNNEISEKSEIFDDQFSVERPDGSNFTLKIRSTKLEDSAMYFCASSERGGTNSPLHFGNGTRLTVT.

This clone showed up just a few times. The chain recombines TRBV9 with TRBJ1-2; D unclear. Germline V CDR1 and CDR2: SGDLS, YYNGEE. The V and J ends lost 0 bases and 3 bases respectively, with 9 bases between them. The CDR3 sequence is 14 residues long. The CDR3 here is CASSVEAAHYGYTF. In nucleotides, the CDR3 is TGTGCCAGCAGCGTAGAGGCGGCCCACTATGGCTACACCTTC.

The chain joins TRBV5-4 to TRBJ2-5; TRBD1 matches at 9 bases. The CDR3 has 15 amino acids. Germline loops: CDR1 SGHNT, CDR2 YYREEE (reference sequence). With 5 bases clipped from V and 1 base from J, the junction kept 6 bases outside the gene matches. CDR3 DNA: TGTGCCAGCAGTGTACGGGGACAGGGCCAAGAGACCCAGTACTTC. As protein: CASSVRGQGQETQYF.